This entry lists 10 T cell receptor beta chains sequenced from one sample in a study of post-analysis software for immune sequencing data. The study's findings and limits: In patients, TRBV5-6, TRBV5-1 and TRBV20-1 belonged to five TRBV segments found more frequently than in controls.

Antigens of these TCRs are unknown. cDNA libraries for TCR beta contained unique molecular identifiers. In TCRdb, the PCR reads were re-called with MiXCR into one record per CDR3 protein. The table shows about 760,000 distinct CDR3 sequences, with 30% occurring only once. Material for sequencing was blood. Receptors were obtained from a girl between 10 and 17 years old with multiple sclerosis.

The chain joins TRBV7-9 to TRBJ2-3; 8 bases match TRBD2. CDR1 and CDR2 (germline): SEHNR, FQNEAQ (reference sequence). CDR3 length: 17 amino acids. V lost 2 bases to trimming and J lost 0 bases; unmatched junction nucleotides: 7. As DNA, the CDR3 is TGTGCCAGCAGCTTATACGGGAGGGCCAGTAGCACAGATACGCAGTATTTT. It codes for CASSLYGRASSTDTQYF.

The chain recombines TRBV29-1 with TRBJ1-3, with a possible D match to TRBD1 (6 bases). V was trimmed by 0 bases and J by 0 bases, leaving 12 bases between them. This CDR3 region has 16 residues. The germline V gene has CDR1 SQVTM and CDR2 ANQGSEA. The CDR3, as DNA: TGCAGCGTTGAAGATCGGGAAGGGGGCTCTGGAAACACCATATATTTT. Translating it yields CSVEDREGGSGNTIYF.

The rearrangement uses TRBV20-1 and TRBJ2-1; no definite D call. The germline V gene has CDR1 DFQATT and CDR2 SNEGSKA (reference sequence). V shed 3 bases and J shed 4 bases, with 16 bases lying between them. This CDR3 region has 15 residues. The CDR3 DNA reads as TGCAGTGCTAGGCCCGCCGACTCTCCGTACAATGAGCAGTTCTTC. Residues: CSARPADSPYNEQFF.

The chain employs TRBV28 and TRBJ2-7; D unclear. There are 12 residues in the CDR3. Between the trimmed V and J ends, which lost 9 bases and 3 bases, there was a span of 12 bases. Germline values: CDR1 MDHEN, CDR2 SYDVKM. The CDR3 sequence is CASHSDGYEQYF. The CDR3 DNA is TGTGCCAGTCATAGTGATGGCTACGAGCAGTACTTC. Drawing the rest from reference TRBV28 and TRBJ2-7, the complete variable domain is DVKVTQSSRYLVKRTGEKVFLECVQDMDHENMFWYRQDPGLGLRLIYFSYDVKMKEKGDIPEGYSVSREKKERFSLILESASTNQTSMYLCASHSDGYEQYFGPGTRLTVT.

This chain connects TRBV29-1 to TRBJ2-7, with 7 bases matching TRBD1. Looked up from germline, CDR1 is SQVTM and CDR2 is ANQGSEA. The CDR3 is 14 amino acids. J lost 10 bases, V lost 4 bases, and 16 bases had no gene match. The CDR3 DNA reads TGCAGCGTTGCCCTGTCCCGGGACAGTTCCTATCAGTACTTC. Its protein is CSVALSRDSSYQYF.

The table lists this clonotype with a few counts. The CDR3 sequence: CASSVGQEISYEQYF. CDR3 in DNA: TGTGCCAGCAGCGTAGGACAGGAGATCTCCTACGAGCAGTACTTC. The chain links TRBV9 to TRBJ2-7, with D possibly being TRBD1 (6 bases). The CDR3 is 15 amino acids. Germline CDR1 SGDLS, CDR2 YYNGEE. Trimming shortened V by 0 bases and J by 0 bases, and 10 bases separated the two germline ends.

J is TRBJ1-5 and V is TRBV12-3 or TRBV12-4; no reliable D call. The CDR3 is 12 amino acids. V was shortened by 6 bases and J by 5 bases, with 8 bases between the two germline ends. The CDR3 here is CASSLFDQPQHF. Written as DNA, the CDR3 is TGTGCCAGCAGCCTATTCGATCAGCCCCAGCATTTT.

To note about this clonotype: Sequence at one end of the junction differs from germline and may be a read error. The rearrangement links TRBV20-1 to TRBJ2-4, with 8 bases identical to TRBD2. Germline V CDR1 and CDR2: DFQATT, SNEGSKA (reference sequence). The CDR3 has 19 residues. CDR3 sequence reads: CSARSPVTSGKLAKNIRYF. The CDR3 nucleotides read TGCAGTGCTAGATCCCCGGTAACTAGCGGCAAACTAGCCAAAAACATTCGGTACTTC.

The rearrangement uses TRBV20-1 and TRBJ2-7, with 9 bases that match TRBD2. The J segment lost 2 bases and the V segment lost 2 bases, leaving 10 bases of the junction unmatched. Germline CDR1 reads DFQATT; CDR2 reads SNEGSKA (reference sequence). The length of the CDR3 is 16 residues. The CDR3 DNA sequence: TGCAGTGCTAGACCGATGCTAGCGGGACGTACCTACGAGCAGTACTTC. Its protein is CSARPMLAGRTYEQYF.

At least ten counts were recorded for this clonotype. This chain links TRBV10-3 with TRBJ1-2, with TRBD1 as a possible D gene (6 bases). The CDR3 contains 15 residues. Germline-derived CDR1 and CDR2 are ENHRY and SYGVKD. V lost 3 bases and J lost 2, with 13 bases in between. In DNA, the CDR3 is TGTGCCATCAGTGATACAGGGACAACGAACTATGGCTACACCTTC. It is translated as CAISDTGTTNYGYTF.